The following is a T cell receptor (beta chain) sequence with its context. The data were taken from a study of blood T cell repertoires in COVID-19. The CDR3 runs 14 residues. V was cut by 0 bases and J by 6 bases, with 11 bases left in between. Germline CDR1 and CDR2: LGHDT and YNNKEL (reference sequence). Measured with immunoSEQ multiplex PCR; TCRdb has only the in-frame clones, and not every one. The sample consists of approximately 270,000 clones, about 89% of them appearing once. The J gene is TRBJ1-2, the V gene TRBV3-1 (or the pseudogene TRBV3-2); no firm D call. The sample was peripheral blood. This clonotype was sampled from a man aged 35-49 years with active or convalescent COVID-19. CDR3 sequence reads: CASSQEQNKDGYTF. The CDR3 nucleotides read TGTGCCAGCAGCCAAGAACAGAACAAGGATGGCTACACCTTC.